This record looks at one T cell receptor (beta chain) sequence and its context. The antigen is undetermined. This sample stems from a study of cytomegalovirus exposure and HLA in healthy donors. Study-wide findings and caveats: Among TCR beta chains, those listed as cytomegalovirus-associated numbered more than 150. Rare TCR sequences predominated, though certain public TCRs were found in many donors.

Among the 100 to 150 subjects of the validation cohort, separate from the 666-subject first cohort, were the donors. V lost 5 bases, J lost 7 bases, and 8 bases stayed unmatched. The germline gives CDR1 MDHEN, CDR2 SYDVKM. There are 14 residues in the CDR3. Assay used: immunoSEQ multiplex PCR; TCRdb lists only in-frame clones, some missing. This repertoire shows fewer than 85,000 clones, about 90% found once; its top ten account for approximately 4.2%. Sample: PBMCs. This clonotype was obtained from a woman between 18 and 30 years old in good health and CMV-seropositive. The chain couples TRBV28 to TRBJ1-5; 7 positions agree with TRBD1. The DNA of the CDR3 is TGTGCCAGCAGTCCTCCGACAGGGAAACAGCCCCAGCATTTT. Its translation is CASSPPTGKQPQHF. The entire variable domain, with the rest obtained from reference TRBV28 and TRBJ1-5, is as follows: DVKVTQSSRYLVKRTGEKVFLECVQDMDHENMFWYRQDPGLGLRLIYFSYDVKMKEKGDIPEGYSVSREKKERFSLILESASTNQTSMYLCASSPPTGKQPQHFGDGTRLSIL.